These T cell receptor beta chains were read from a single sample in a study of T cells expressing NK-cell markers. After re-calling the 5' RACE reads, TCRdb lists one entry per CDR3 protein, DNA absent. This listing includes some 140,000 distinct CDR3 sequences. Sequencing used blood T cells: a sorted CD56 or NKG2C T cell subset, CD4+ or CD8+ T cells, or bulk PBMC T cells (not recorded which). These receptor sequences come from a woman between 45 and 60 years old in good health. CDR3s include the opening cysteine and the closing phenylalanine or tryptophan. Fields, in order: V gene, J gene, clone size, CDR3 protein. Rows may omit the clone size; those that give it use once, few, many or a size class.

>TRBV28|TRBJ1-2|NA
CASSGQNYGYTF
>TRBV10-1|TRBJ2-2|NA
CASSADRGLGGELFF
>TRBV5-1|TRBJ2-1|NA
CASSLYSGNYNEQFF
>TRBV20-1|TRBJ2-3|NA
CSAREITTDTQYF
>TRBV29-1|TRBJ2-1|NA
CSVEDFRQGPYNEQFF
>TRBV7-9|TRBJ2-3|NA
CASSLQGLGRADTQYF
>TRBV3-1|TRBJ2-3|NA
CASSPETGSTDTQYF
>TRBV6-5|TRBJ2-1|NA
CASSYGQGVYNEQFF
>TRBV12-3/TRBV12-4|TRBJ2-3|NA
CASSSRTGSLGTDTQYF
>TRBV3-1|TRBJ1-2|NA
CASSPFTGTAYGYTF
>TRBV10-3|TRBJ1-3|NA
CAIQDEGNTIYF
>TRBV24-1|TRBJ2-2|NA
CATSDPNRISNTGELFF
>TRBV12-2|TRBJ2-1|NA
CASRLALRDGSGSAREQFF
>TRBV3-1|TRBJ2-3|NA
CASSQGHSTDTQYF
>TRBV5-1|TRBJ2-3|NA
CASSPGTSGREDTQYF
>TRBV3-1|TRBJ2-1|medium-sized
CASSQELAGADEQFF